These T cell receptor beta chains were read from a single sample in a study of circulating tumor DNA in untreated peripheral T-cell lymphoma. TCRdb's copy holds only in-frame clones and misses some; the assay was immunoSEQ multiplex PCR. Found here are about 2,700 clones, 61% of them singletons; the top ten hold over 7.5%. Sequencing was done on a sample of tumor tissue. All receptors derive from a human donor with peripheral T-cell lymphoma. The CDR3 runs from the conserved cysteine through the conserved F or W. D genes are given only for firm matches. Some rows mark clone size as missing; the rest say once, few, many or name a class of expanded clone.

TRBV15	.	TRBJ2-5	.	CATSRDRVGEETQYF	TGTGCCACCAGCAGAGATCGTGTAGGGGAAGAGACCCAGTACTTC
TRBV10-2	.	TRBJ1-4	TRBD1	CASSNGQAGEKLFF	TGCGCCAGCAGCAATGGACAGGCGGGAGAAAAACTGTTTTTT
TRBV6-8	once	TRBJ2-1	TRBD1	CASSRAGTGVSGEQFF	TGTGCCAGCAGTCGAGCCGGGACAGGGGTTAGCGGTGAGCAGTTCTTC
TRBV25-1	.	TRBJ1-2	TRBD1	CASSEYDRGYGYTF	TGTGCCAGCAGTGAATACGACAGGGGGTATGGCTACACCTTC
TRBV22-1	.	TRBJ1-6	.	CASSLPGYNSPLHF	TGTGCCAGTAGTTTACCAGGGTATAATTCACCCCTCCACTTT
TRBV14	once	TRBJ2-1	TRBD2	CASSQDLWTSGYNEQFF	TGTGCCAGCAGCCAAGATTTATGGACTAGCGGCTACAATGAGCAGTTCTTC
TRBV11-3	.	TRBJ2-7	TRBD2	CASSLGLAGGDEQYF	TGTGCCAGCAGCTTGGGACTAGCGGGGGGCGACGAGCAGTACTTC
TRBV19	few	TRBJ2-1	TRBD2	CASSILAGGINEQFF	TGTGCCAGTAGTATCCTAGCGGGGGGGATAAATGAGCAGTTCTTC
TRBV4-1	.	TRBJ1-1	TRBD1	CASSQYGTGDTEAFF	TGCGCCAGCAGCCAATACGGGACAGGGGACACTGAAGCTTTCTTT
TRBV11-3	.	TRBJ1-3	.	CASSPSGLSGNTIYF	TGTGCCAGCAGCCCGTCAGGACTCTCTGGAAACACCATATATTTT
TRBV5-1	medium-sized	TRBJ1-5	TRBD1	CASRPTGGNQPQHF	TGCGCCAGCAGACCGACAGGGGGCAATCAGCCCCAGCATTTT
TRBV19	.	TRBJ1-1	TRBD1	CATWTGGNTEAFF	TGTGCCACCTGGACAGGGGGAAACACTGAAGCTTTCTTT
TRBV19	few	TRBJ1-1	.	CASSYGTGNTEAFF	TGTGCCAGTAGTTATGGAACAGGGAACACTGAAGCTTTCTTT
TRBV19	.	TRBJ1-6	.	CASSPQGNSPLHF	TGTGCCAGTAGCCCCCAGGGGAATTCACCCCTCCACTTT
TRBV6-8	.	TRBJ2-7	.	CASSPPGVLRYEQYF	TGTGCCAGCAGCCCACCCGGGGTCCTGAGATACGAGCAGTACTTC
TRBV25-1	.	TRBJ1-2	.	CASSENQLHGYTF	TGTGCCAGCAGTGAAAATCAGTTACATGGCTACACCTTC
TRBV6-8	large	TRBJ1-3	TRBD1	CASSSAGGSGNTIYF	TGTGCCAGCAGTTCCGCAGGGGGCTCTGGAAACACCATATATTTT
TRBV23-1	medium-sized	TRBJ2-1	.	CASSLARAGEQFF	TGCGCCAGCAGCTTGGCCAGGGCAGGAGAGCAGTTCTTC
TRBV27	.	TRBJ2-7	.	CASSLGAATLYEQYF	TGTGCCAGCAGTTTAGGGGCAGCAACACTCTACGAGCAGTACTTC
TRBV6-8	.	TRBJ1-5	.	CASSLQGGDQPQHF	TGTGCCAGCAGCCTACAGGGTGGGGATCAGCCCCAGCATTTT
TRBV10-2	.	TRBJ1-1	.	CASSDLLMNTEAFF	TGCGCCAGCAGTGATTTGCTTATGAACACTGAAGCTTTCTTT
TRBV11-3	.	TRBJ2-1	.	CASSPPGTIYNEQFF	TGTGCCAGCAGCCCCCCGGGGACAATATACAATGAGCAGTTCTTC
TRBV5-1	.	TRBJ1-1	.	CASSWGSYMNTEAFF	TGCGCCAGCAGCTGGGGATCATACATGAACACTGAAGCTTTCTTT
TRBV10-1	.	TRBJ2-2	.	CASRSSPGTGELFF	TGCGCCAGCAGGTCCTCCCCAGGGACCGGGGAGCTGTTTTTT
TRBV25-1	few	TRBJ2-7	TRBD2	CASSRLAGADEQYF	TGTGCCAGCAGTAGACTAGCGGGGGCCGACGAGCAGTACTTC
TRBV10-3	.	TRBJ1-1	.	CAISEAGGRTEAFF	TGTGCCATCAGTGAGGCGGGGGGGCGAACTGAAGCTTTCTTT
TRBV5-1	once	TRBJ1-6	.	CASSLSLGNSPLHF	TGCGCCAGCAGCTTGAGTCTGGGGAATTCACCCCTCCACTTT
TRBV6-8	once	TRBJ1-6	TRBD1	CAARGLTGTGGNSPLHF	TGTGCCGCAAGGGGGCTAACCGGGACAGGGGGTAATTCACCCCTCCACTTT
TRBV11-3	.	TRBJ2-5	.	CASSLDPGLSQETQYF	TGTGCCAGCAGCTTAGATCCCGGACTTTCACAGGAGACCCAGTACTTC
TRBV7-7	.	TRBJ1-5	.	CASRPGGGHQPQHF	TGTGCCAGCAGACCCGGGGGGGGGCATCAGCCCCAGCATTTT
TRBV5-1	medium-sized	TRBJ1-1	.	CASSWGSYTNTEAFF	TGCGCCAGCAGCTGGGGAAGCTATACTAACACTGAAGCTTTCTTT
TRBV6-8	medium-sized	TRBJ2-3	TRBD2	CASSASGTASGGAITDTQYF	TGTGCCAGCAGTGCTTCAGGGACGGCTAGCGGGGGGGCCATCACAGATACGCAGTATTTT
TRBV19	once	TRBJ1-1	.	CASSKGTLENTEAFF	TGTGCCAGTAGTAAGGGGACCCTTGAAAACACTGAAGCTTTCTTT
TRBV15	large	TRBJ1-5	TRBD1	CATSEDRISNQPQHF	TGTGCCACCAGCGAGGACAGGATCTCCAATCAGCCCCAGCATTTT
TRBV29-1	.	TRBJ1-2	.	CSVVSSPYGYTF	TGCAGCGTTGTTTCGAGTCCCTATGGCTACACCTTC
TRBV1	.	TRBJ2-7	.	CASSQTDSNFYEQYF	TGCGCCAGCAGCCAGACGGACAGCAACTTCTACGAGCAGTACTTC
TRBV19	.	TRBJ1-3	.	CASSPILGSGNTIYF	TGTGCCAGTAGTCCGATATTGGGCTCCGGAAACACCATATATTTT
TRBV19	.	TRBJ2-7	.	CASSPTGLTREQYF	TGTGCCAGTAGTCCGACGGGACTTACGAGGGAGCAGTACTTC
TRBV29-1	once	TRBJ1-5	TRBD1	CSVATGGDQPQHF	TGCAGCGTCGCAACAGGGGGGGATCAGCCCCAGCATTTT
TRBV14	.	TRBJ2-2	TRBD1	CASSQGYRGDSRYTGELFF	TGTGCCAGCAGCCAAGGATACAGGGGGGACTCAAGGTACACCGGGGAGCTGTTTTTT
TRBV14	.	TRBJ2-3	TRBD2	CASSLYVGLAGGRGTDTQYF	TGTGCCAGCAGCCTGTACGTGGGACTAGCGGGGGGGCGTGGCACAGATACGCAGTATTTT
TRBV5-1	.	TRBJ2-6	.	CASSLGSFGANVLTF	TGCGCCAGCAGCTTGGGGAGTTTTGGGGCCAACGTCCTGACTTTC
TRBV6-8	.	TRBJ1-2	.	CASSLGGYGYTF	TGTGCCAGCAGTTTGGGAGGGTATGGCTACACCTTC
TRBV11-3	few	TRBJ1-2	.	CASSISVGRGDGYTF	TGTGCCAGCAGCATATCAGTGGGCCGAGGGGATGGCTACACCTTC